What follows are 20 T cell receptor beta chains derived from one specimen sequenced in a study of blood T cell repertoires in COVID-19. Here immunoSEQ multiplex PCR was the method, and the copy in TCRdb shows in-frame clones only, minus some. The sample has hundreds of thousands of clones, around nine tenths seen once. The sample taken for sequencing was PBMCs or T cells enriched from blood (not recorded which). The receptors derive from a woman between 25 and 40 years old who had recovered from COVID-19.

In nucleotides, the CDR3 is TGTGCCTGGACGTCAGGGTTTCGACAGCCCCAGCATTTT. It encodes CAWTSGFRQPQHF. The chain couples TRBV30 to TRBJ1-5; D might be TRBD1 (5 bases). Germline loops: CDR1 GTSNPN, CDR2 SVGIG (reference sequence). V was clipped by 4 bases and J by 7 bases, with 14 bases between them. The CDR3 totals 13 residues.

The rearrangement joins TRBV5-4 to TRBJ2-3, with D possibly being TRBD2 (5 bases). The CDR3 has 15 residues. Trimming took off 7 bases at V and 0 bases at J, with 15 bases between the two ends. Per germline, CDR1 SGHNT and CDR2 YYREEE (reference sequence). Here the CDR3 reads CASGIPGSSTDTQYF. The CDR3, as DNA: TGTGCCAGCGGCATCCCGGGATCTAGCACAGATACGCAGTATTTT.

The chain employs TRBV10-3 and TRBJ2-5; 8 nucleotides agree with TRBD1. V lost 6 bases and J lost 1; bases outside the gene matches: 4. The CDR3 is made up of 14 amino acids. Germline assignment: CDR1 ENHRY and CDR2 SYGVKD. The DNA of the CDR3 is TGTGCCATCAGCTGGACAGGGAGCCAAGAGACCCAGTACTTC. Its translation is CAISWTGSQETQYF.

In this sample, this clone turned up many times. V usage is TRBV5-5 and J usage is TRBJ1-5; D unclear. This CDR3 contains 16 residues. Germline CDR1 SGHKS, CDR2 YYEKEE (reference sequence). The V gene lost 0 bases and the J gene lost 4 bases, with 14 bases spanning the gap. The CDR3 DNA reads TGTGCCAGCAGCTTGGTGAAGGAACGGCGGAATCAGCCCCAGCATTTT. It translates to CASSLVKERRNQPQHF.

The rearrangement joins TRBV12-5 to TRBJ2-1, with TRBD2 as a possible D gene (6 bases). The CDR3 loop spans 15 amino acids. Between the trimmed V and J ends, which lost 7 bases and 4 bases, there was a span of 17 bases. Germline V gene data show CDR1 as LGHNT and CDR2 as FRNRAP. Here the CDR3 reads CASASGTLVYNEQFF. As DNA, the CDR3 is TGTGCTAGTGCTTCCGGGACTTTGGTTTACAATGAGCAGTTCTTC.

Details on this clone: The same CDR3 also results from other DNA sequences found in this sample. CDR3 in amino acids: CAWSARAGTGQSGPQHF. The DNA of the CDR3 is TGTGCCTGGAGTGCCAGGGCCGGGACAGGGCAATCAGGACCCCAGCATTTT. This rearrangement joins TRBV30 to TRBJ1-5; 9 bases align to TRBD1. The V and J ends lost 1 base and 10 bases, in that order; junction bases with no gene match: 17. Germline V gene lookup returns CDR1 GTSNPN and CDR2 SVGIG (reference sequence). The CDR3 is 17 amino acids.

The chain links TRBV4-3 to TRBJ2-2; maybe TRBD1 (6 bases). From germline, CDR1 is LGHNA and CDR2 YSLEER. V lost 1 base and J 5 bases, leaving 8 bases between the germline ends. The CDR3 has 14 amino acids. CDR3 sequence (DNA): TGCGCCAGCAGCCAAGGAGGGGGAACCGGGGAGCTGTTTTTT. It encodes CASSQGGGTGELFF.

The chain recombines TRBV30 with TRBJ1-1; D not resolved. With 3 bases removed from V and 5 bases from J, the gap between germline ends came to 16 bases. Per germline, CDR1 GTSNPN and CDR2 SVGIG (reference sequence). The CDR3 spans 14 residues. The CDR3 DNA is TGTGCCTGGAGGAAGCGGGCTAGAGGAACTGAAGCTTTCTTT. Translating gives CAWRKRARGTEAFF.

V gene TRBV5-6 combines with J gene TRBJ2-5; 10 positions agree with TRBD1. J was trimmed by 1 base and V by 4 bases; bases with no gene match: 4. Germline V gene sequence: CDR1 SGHDT, CDR2 YYEEEE. The CDR3 contains 15 residues. CDR3 sequence reads: CASSNRDRGQETQYF. The CDR3 DNA sequence: TGTGCCAGCAGCAACCGGGACAGGGGCCAAGAGACCCAGTACTTC.

The chain links TRBV27 to TRBJ1-1; D is uncertain. This CDR3 contains 13 residues. The germline gives CDR1 MNHEY, CDR2 SMNVEV (reference sequence). V lost 6 bases and J 1 base, leaving 9 bases between the germline ends. CDR3 residues: CASSGSWNTEAFF. CDR3 DNA: TGTGCCAGCAGCGGTAGTTGGAACACTGAAGCTTTCTTT.

This chain uses TRBV28 with TRBJ2-1; D is perhaps TRBD1 (5 bases). The CDR3 loop spans 15 amino acids. The germline gives CDR1 MDHEN, CDR2 SYDVKM. Trimming shortened V by 2 bases and J by 9 bases, and 17 bases separated the two germline ends. The CDR3 nucleotides are TGTGCCAGCAGTTTACCTGGGGCTGGGCGTGGTGAGCAGTTCTTC. It encodes CASSLPGAGRGEQFF.

The J gene is TRBJ1-1, the V gene TRBV3-1 (or the pseudogene TRBV3-2); D unclear. The V and J ends lost 1 base and 0 bases respectively, with 6 bases between them. Germline CDR1 and CDR2: LGHDT and YNNKEL (reference sequence). This CDR3 comprises 14 residues. The CDR3 nucleotides read TGTGCCAGCAGCCAAGTTAGATTGAACACTGAAGCTTTCTTT. Translating gives CASSQVRLNTEAFF.

V usage is TRBV4-2 and J usage is TRBJ1-1; 9 positions match TRBD1. Germline CDR1 and CDR2: LGHNA and YNFKEQ. CDR3 length: 17 amino acids. The V segment lost 4 bases and the J segment 1 base; nucleotides outside the gene matches: 10. The CDR3 bases are TGTGCCAGCAGCCGCTTCCTGGGGGGACAGGGGAACACTGAAGCTTTCTTT. The encoded protein is CASSRFLGGQGNTEAFF.

Notes on this clone: The same CDR3 also results from other DNA sequences found in this sample. V and J are TRBV19 and TRBJ1-1; TRBD1 matches at 7 bases. The CDR3 contains 15 residues. Germline CDR1 reads LNHDA; CDR2 reads SQIVND (reference sequence). The V segment lost 4 bases and the J segment 0 bases; nucleotides outside the gene matches: 5. In nucleotides, the CDR3 is TGTGCCAGTAGTACACAGGGGACTTTGAACACTGAAGCTTTCTTT. As protein: CASSTQGTLNTEAFF.

This chain connects TRBV30 to TRBJ1-6; 7 bases line up with TRBD1. The CDR3 consists of 15 residues. V shed 2 bases, J shed 7 bases, and the junction held 8 bases outside the gene matches. Germline V gene lookup returns CDR1 GTSNPN and CDR2 SVGIG (reference sequence). The CDR3 DNA reads TGTGCCTGGAGTTTGAGGGACAGCCTAAATTCACCCCTCCACTTT. Translated: CAWSLRDSLNSPLHF.

This clone appeared a few times. The chain joins TRBV19 to TRBJ1-3, with 9 bases aligning to TRBD1. The CDR3 length is 13 residues. Germline CDR1 LNHDA, CDR2 SQIVND (reference sequence). Trimming removed 6 bases from V and 7 bases from J; junction bases left unmatched: 4. CDR3 sequence reads: CASRRGQGNTIYF. CDR3 coding DNA: TGTGCCAGTAGAAGAGGACAGGGGAACACCATATATTTT.

Comments on this clone: The sample contains more than one DNA sequence encoding this CDR3. V and J are TRBV30 and TRBJ1-1, with D possibly being TRBD1 (6 bases). The CDR3 totals 14 residues. Per germline, CDR1 GTSNPN and CDR2 SVGIG (reference sequence). Trimming pared 3 bases from V and 1 base from J, leaving 12 bases between. The CDR3 sequence: CAWSPGQTNTEAFF. DNA for the CDR3: TGTGCCTGGAGCCCCGGACAGACGAACACTGAAGCTTTCTTT.

The chain combines TRBV6-5 with TRBJ1-1; 12 bases are shared with TRBD1. Trimming at V came to 4 bases and at J to 0 bases, leaving 3 bases not matched to a gene. The CDR3 length is 16 residues. The germline V gene encodes CDR1 MNHEY and CDR2 SVGAGI. CDR3 protein: CASSWDRGLMNTEAFF. CDR3 in DNA: TGTGCCAGCAGTTGGGACAGGGGGCTCATGAACACTGAAGCTTTCTTT.

About this clone itself: The same CDR3 can be traced to other DNA sequences in this sample. The rearrangement joins TRBV5-6 to TRBJ1-1; D remains ambiguous. Trimming stripped 0 bases from V and 1 base from J, with 4 bases between. Germline-derived CDR1 and CDR2 are SGHDT and YYEEEE. The CDR3 totals 13 residues. In nucleotides, the CDR3 is TGTGCCAGCAGCTTGGGGAGGAACACTGAAGCTTTCTTT. It is translated as CASSLGRNTEAFF.

The chain combines TRBV2 with TRBJ1-4, with TRBD1 matching 9 bases. This CDR3 contains 14 residues. J gave up 8 bases and V 6 bases, and 7 bases lay outside the gene matches. The germline V gene has CDR1 SNHLY and CDR2 FYNNEI. CDR3 amino acids: CASRIDRGEEKLFF. In DNA form, the CDR3 reads TGTGCCAGCAGAATTGACAGGGGGGAAGAAAAACTGTTTTTT.